These T cell receptor beta chains were read from a single sample in a study of blood T cell repertoires in COVID-19. The assay was immunoSEQ multiplex PCR, and TCRdb's table has in-frame clones only and misses some. The data contain around 200,000 clones, approximately 87% of them singletons. The source material was peripheral blood. These receptor sequences come from a man aged 55 to 69 who had recovered from COVID-19. Both conserved end residues are part of each CDR3. Each record gives: clone size, J gene, CDR3 length, V gene, D gene, CDR3 protein, CDR3 DNA. The D gene is left open where the match is weak. Size values are once, few and many counts, or a class for expanded clones, and some rows have none.

clone_size: -
j_call: TRBJ2-1
cdr3_length: 15
v_call: TRBV5-4
d_call: TRBD1
cdr3_aa: CASSPDRGKYNEQFF
cdr3_nt: TGTGCCAGCAGCCCAGACAGGGGGAAATACAATGAGCAGTTCTTC

clone_size: -
j_call: TRBJ1-6
cdr3_length: 14
v_call: TRBV5-4
d_call: -
cdr3_aa: CASSSREPLGPLHF
cdr3_nt: TGTGCCAGCAGCTCTCGGGAGCCGTTGGGGCCCCTCCACTTT

clone_size: -
j_call: TRBJ1-1
cdr3_length: 14
v_call: TRBV6-5
d_call: -
cdr3_aa: CASSWGGDLAEAFF
cdr3_nt: TGTGCCAGCAGTTGGGGGGGTGATTTGGCTGAAGCTTTCTTT

clone_size: once
j_call: TRBJ1-1
cdr3_length: 13
v_call: TRBV11-3
d_call: TRBD1
cdr3_aa: CASSFGQETRAFF
cdr3_nt: TGTGCCAGCAGCTTTGGACAGGAGACAAGAGCTTTCTTT

clone_size: -
j_call: TRBJ1-1
cdr3_length: 15
v_call: TRBV10-3
d_call: -
cdr3_aa: CAISGVMTANTEAFF
cdr3_nt: TGTGCCATCAGTGGGGTTATGACAGCGAACACTGAAGCTTTCTTT

clone_size: -
j_call: TRBJ2-1
cdr3_length: 15
v_call: TRBV7-2
d_call: TRBD2
cdr3_aa: CASSFYYSGKEEQFF
cdr3_nt: TGTGCCAGCAGCTTTTACTATAGCGGGAAGGAAGAGCAGTTCTTC

clone_size: -
j_call: TRBJ2-1
cdr3_length: 15
v_call: TRBV21-1
d_call: -
cdr3_aa: CASRGVDGSDNEQFF
cdr3_nt: TGTGCCAGCAGAGGGGTTGACGGGAGTGACAATGAGCAGTTCTTC

clone_size: -
j_call: TRBJ1-2
cdr3_length: 15
v_call: TRBV2
d_call: TRBD1
cdr3_aa: CASSGTGTGGAGYTF
cdr3_nt: TGTGCCAGCAGTGGAACCGGGACAGGGGGCGCCGGCTACACCTTC

clone_size: -
j_call: TRBJ2-2
cdr3_length: 17
v_call: TRBV5-4
d_call: -
cdr3_aa: CASSLGFAGTDTGELFF
cdr3_nt: TGTGCCAGCAGTCTTGGGTTCGCGGGGACGGACACCGGGGAGCTGTTTTTT

clone_size: once
j_call: TRBJ1-5
cdr3_length: 14
v_call: TRBV6-6
d_call: -
cdr3_aa: CASTLRGLRQPQHF
cdr3_nt: TGTGCCAGCACCCTCCGGGGTTTACGACAGCCCCAGCATTTT

clone_size: -
j_call: TRBJ2-7
cdr3_length: 15
v_call: TRBV5-4
d_call: TRBD1
cdr3_aa: CASSLPGTGVGEQYF
cdr3_nt: TGTGCCAGCAGCTTGCCGGGGACAGGGGTAGGCGAGCAGTACTTC

clone_size: once
j_call: TRBJ2-1
cdr3_length: 13
v_call: TRBV6-1
d_call: TRBD2
cdr3_aa: CASGLAGSNEQFF
cdr3_nt: TGTGCCAGCGGTTTAGCGGGAAGCAATGAGCAGTTCTTC

clone_size: -
j_call: TRBJ2-3
cdr3_length: 12
v_call: TRBV7-3
d_call: -
cdr3_aa: CASSASGDTQYF
cdr3_nt: TGTGCCAGCAGCGCCAGCGGAGATACGCAGTATTTT

clone_size: -
j_call: TRBJ1-5
cdr3_length: 14
v_call: TRBV4-1
d_call: -
cdr3_aa: CAGGGGTLHQPQHF
cdr3_nt: TGCGCCGGCGGAGGAGGGACTTTGCATCAGCCCCAGCATTTT

clone_size: -
j_call: TRBJ2-1
cdr3_length: 17
v_call: TRBV19
d_call: TRBD2
cdr3_aa: CASSIVSLAGHYNEQFF
cdr3_nt: TGTGCCAGTAGTATAGTAAGCCTAGCGGGACACTACAATGAGCAGTTCTTC

clone_size: -
j_call: TRBJ2-3
cdr3_length: 15
v_call: TRBV5-1
d_call: TRBD2
cdr3_aa: CASSLEAGVLDTQYF
cdr3_nt: TGCGCCAGCAGCTTAGAAGCGGGAGTGTTAGATACGCAGTATTTT

clone_size: -
j_call: TRBJ2-7
cdr3_length: 16
v_call: TRBV4-3
d_call: TRBD2
cdr3_aa: CASSQAGLAPSYEQYF
cdr3_nt: TGCGCCAGCAGCCAAGCCGGACTAGCTCCCTCCTACGAGCAGTACTTC

clone_size: -
j_call: TRBJ1-4
cdr3_length: 12
v_call: TRBV3-1/TRBV3-2
d_call: TRBD1
cdr3_aa: CASGTANEKLFF
cdr3_nt: TGTGCCAGCGGGACAGCGAATGAAAAACTGTTTTTT

clone_size: once
j_call: TRBJ2-6
cdr3_length: 13
v_call: TRBV24-1
d_call: -
cdr3_aa: CATSHSGANVLTF
cdr3_nt: TGTGCCACCAGCCACTCTGGGGCCAACGTCCTGACTTTC

clone_size: few
j_call: TRBJ2-1
cdr3_length: 13
v_call: TRBV5-4
d_call: -
cdr3_aa: CASSFPGPDEQFF
cdr3_nt: TGTGCCAGCAGCTTCCCAGGGCCGGATGAGCAGTTCTTC

clone_size: -
j_call: TRBJ1-1
cdr3_length: 16
v_call: TRBV5-1
d_call: TRBD1
cdr3_aa: CASRPGTGAGNTEAFF
cdr3_nt: TGCGCCAGCCGGCCGGGGACAGGGGCGGGGAACACTGAAGCTTTCTTT

clone_size: -
j_call: TRBJ2-7
cdr3_length: 12
v_call: TRBV19
d_call: -
cdr3_aa: CASSIRGDEQYF
cdr3_nt: TGTGCCAGTAGTATTCGGGGAGACGAGCAGTACTTC

clone_size: -
j_call: TRBJ1-2
cdr3_length: 13
v_call: TRBV12-3/TRBV12-4
d_call: -
cdr3_aa: CATTLMDSYGYTF
cdr3_nt: TGTGCCACCACCCTAATGGACTCCTATGGCTACACCTTC

clone_size: -
j_call: TRBJ1-1
cdr3_length: 12
v_call: TRBV5-6
d_call: -
cdr3_aa: CASSLVRSEAFF
cdr3_nt: TGTGCCAGCAGCTTGGTGAGGAGTGAAGCTTTCTTT